Listed here are 21 T cell receptor beta chains from one sample, sequenced in a study of Graves' ophthalmopathy and Graves' hyperthyroidism (dated by TCRdb to between 2017 and 2018). The data were produced on an Illumina HiSeq 2000. TCR beta CDR3 regions were amplified from RNA transcripts for repertoire sequencing. The first round of RT-PCR was done with HTBI primers and the Qiagen OneStep RT-PCR kit, and was followed by a second round of multiplex PCR, then size selection and purification. Through fastp at Q25 and MiXCR, TCRdb rebuilt clones from the public reads, retaining in-frame beta chains. When rows share a CDR3 protein, they turn into one entry using the most common DNA and genes. Present in this sample are about 400,000 distinct CDR3 sequences, 15% to 17% of which were seen just once. 5.5% to 7% of the sample lies in the top ten. Specimen: peripheral blood. The source is a woman aged 18-29 years with stable Graves' hyperthyroidism. Donor details come from another sample of the same person, matched by shared clones.

This clonotype was detected ten times or more. This chain uses TRBV11-3 with TRBJ1-1; D call uncertain. The CDR3 sequence is 12 residues long. Trimming cost V 6 bases and J 6 bases, with 11 bases left between them. The germline gives CDR1 SGHNT, CDR2 YENEEA. CDR3 residues: CASSPSTSEAFF. The CDR3, as DNA: TGTGCCAGCAGTCCTTCCACTTCTGAAGCTTTCTTT. The full variable domain, its missing parts supplied by reference TRBV11-3 and TRBJ1-1, is EAGVVQSPRYKIIEKKQPVAFWCNPISGHNTLYWYLQNLGQGPELLIRYENEEAVDDSQLPKDRFSAERLKGVDSTLKIQPAELGDSAVYLCASSPSTSEAFFGQGTRLTVV.

This clonotype showed up many times. The chain uses TRBV12-3 or TRBV12-4 and TRBJ2-2; no reliable D call. The CDR3 consists of 13 residues. Trimming shortened V by 5 bases and J by 7 bases, and 11 bases separated the two germline ends. CDR3 coding DNA: TGTGCCAGCAGTAACGACGGTAACGGGGAGCTGTTTTTT. This sequence encodes CASSNDGNGELFF.

In its sample, this clonotype was seen many times. The chain has TRBV5-8 and TRBJ2-5, with a possible D match to TRBD1 (6 bases). The V end was cut by 0 bases, the J end by 4 bases, with 13 bases between. From germline, CDR1 is SGHTS and CDR2 YDEGEE. This CDR3 has 15 amino acids. The CDR3 protein is CASSLGDRIIETQYF. CDR3 coding DNA: TGTGCCAGCAGCTTGGGAGACAGGATAATAGAGACCCAGTACTTC.

The sample holds many counts of this clonotype. The V call is TRBV5-1, the J call TRBJ2-7; 9 positions agree with TRBD2. The CDR3 has 15 amino acids. With 4 bases clipped from V and 0 bases from J, the junction kept 5 bases outside the gene matches. Germline V gene data show CDR1 as SGHRS and CDR2 as YFSETQ. The DNA for the CDR3 is TGCGCCAGCAGCCTGACTAGCGGATCCTCCTACGAGCAGTACTTC. It specifies CASSLTSGSSYEQYF. The full variable domain, rest sourced from reference TRBV5-1 and TRBJ2-7, is KAGVTQTPRYLIKTRGQQVTLSCSPISGHRSVSWYQQTPGQGLQFLFEYFSETQRNKGNFPGRFSGRQFSNSRSEMNVSTLELGDSALYLCASSLTSGSSYEQYFGPGTRLTVT.

This clonotype appeared many times. This chain connects TRBV6-2 or TRBV6-3 to TRBJ1-2, with D unclear. The CDR3 totals 15 residues. The germline V gene encodes CDR1 MNHEY and CDR2 SVGEGT. Trimming left V 0 bases short and J 4 bases short, with 12 bases between. The CDR3 nucleotides are TGTGCCAGCAGTTACTCGGAGGGCTTCGGCTATGGCTACACCTTC. Translated, it gives CASSYSEGFGYGYTF.

This clonotype was recorded many times. The chain couples TRBV12-3 or TRBV12-4 to TRBJ1-2; the match to TRBD1 covers 10 bases. Losses at the gene ends were 3 bases for V and 8 bases for J; bases not matched to a gene: 12. The CDR3 consists of 16 residues. CDR3 nucleotide sequence: TGTGCCAGCAGTTTTACACGACTAGGACAGGGGGTGGGCTACACCTTC. Translation gives CASSFTRLGQGVGYTF.

This clonotype was observed at least ten times. The CDR3 nucleotides are TGTGCCAGCAGTGTCGGAAACCGGAATCAGCCCCAGCATTTT. This encodes CASSVGNRNQPQHF. The chain carries TRBV6-1 and TRBJ1-5; unclear D gene. The CDR3 is 14 amino acids. Germline assignment: CDR1 MNHNS and CDR2 SASEGT. Between the trimmed V and J ends, which lost 4 bases and 4 bases, there was a span of 11 bases.

This clonotype occurred many times. The rearrangement joins TRBV2 to TRBJ1-2; D remains ambiguous. Trimming pared 3 bases from V and 4 bases from J, leaving 9 bases between. Germline lookup yields CDR1 SNHLY and CDR2 FYNNEI. There are 13 residues in the CDR3. The CDR3 region is CASSDGEGYGYTF. In DNA form, the CDR3 reads TGTGCCAGCAGTGACGGGGAAGGCTATGGCTACACCTTC.

Ten or more counts support this clonotype. The rearrangement joins TRBV13 to TRBJ2-7; 11 positions match TRBD2. The CDR3 sequence is 20 residues long. Germline assignment: CDR1 PRHDT and CDR2 FYEKMQ (reference sequence). The trim removed 4 bases at V and 7 bases at J, leaving 24 bases unmatched. CDR3 nucleotide sequence: TGTGCCAGCAGCTCCCTCTCGGGTAGCGGGGGGGCCTGGCCCATGGGGGAGCAGTACTTC. It yields the protein CASSSLSGSGGAWPMGEQYF.

A note on this clonotype: This may be a read error: a much more frequent sequence differs by one nucleotide. The chain couples TRBV5-1 to TRBJ2-2; D is tentatively TRBD1 or TRBD2 (5 bases each). CDR3 length: 16 amino acids. The germline V gene encodes CDR1 SGHRS and CDR2 YFSETQ. CDR3 DNA sequence: TGCGCCAGCAGCTTGGAGGGACCATCGAACACCGGGGAGCTGTGTTTT. Protein: CASSLEGPSNTGELCF.

This clonotype was detected ten times or more. The chain employs TRBV6-1 and TRBJ1-3; D unclear. The CDR3 consists of 14 residues. The V and J ends lost 6 bases and 8 bases respectively, with 17 bases between them. From germline, CDR1 is MNHNS and CDR2 SASEGT. Here the CDR3 reads CASREVPQEDTIYF. CDR3 nucleotide sequence: TGTGCCAGCAGGGAGGTCCCCCAGGAGGACACCATATATTTT.

Ten or more counts support this clonotype. J is TRBJ1-1 and V is TRBV5-1; tentatively, D is TRBD1 (6 bases). The germline V and J ends were trimmed by 4 bases and 1 base, with 14 bases remaining between them. Germline CDR1 reads SGHRS; CDR2 reads YFSETQ. The CDR3 has 15 residues. CDR3 protein: CASSNRGQPNTEAFF. In DNA form, the CDR3 reads TGCGCCAGCAGCAACCGCGGACAGCCGAACACTGAAGCTTTCTTT.

This clonotype was seen many times. The chain is built from TRBV11-2 and TRBJ2-5, with TRBD2 matching over 8 bases. After removal of 0 bases from V and 2 bases from J, the junction contained 5 bases not matched to a gene. This CDR3 spans 16 amino acids. CDR1 is SGHAT and CDR2 is FQNNGV in the germline V gene. CDR3 region: CASSLDPGGGQETQYF. The CDR3 DNA is TGTGCCAGCAGCTTAGACCCCGGGGGGGGGCAAGAGACCCAGTACTTC.

This clonotype was seen repeatedly, ten times or more. A much bigger clone sits one base away, suggesting this may be a read error. The chain employs TRBV24-1 and TRBJ2-5; no reliable D call. Trimming removed 6 bases at V and 5 bases at J, with 6 bases between. CDR3 size: 11 residues. CDR1 KGHDR and CDR2 SFDVKD come from the germline V gene. CDR3 protein: CATSLGETQYF. The CDR3 DNA sequence: TGTGCCACCAGTTTAGGGGAGACCCAGTACTTC.

The V call is TRBV29-1, the J call TRBJ1-1; the D is unclear. Germline V CDR1 and CDR2: SQVTM, ANQGSEA. Trimming took off 7 bases at V and 0 bases at J, with 6 bases between the two ends. There are 11 residues in the CDR3. The CDR3 loop is CSGNMNTEAFF. As DNA, the CDR3 is TGCAGCGGAAATATGAACACTGAAGCTTTCTTT.

This clonotype was detected many times. The rearrangement uses TRBV29-1 and TRBJ1-6; 9 nucleotides line up with TRBD1. Germline CDR1 is SQVTM and CDR2 is ANQGSEA. J was trimmed by 5 bases and V by 4 bases; bases with no gene match: 3. The CDR3 extends over 14 amino acids. CDR3 in amino acids: CSVAQGANNSPLHF. CDR3 DNA: TGCAGCGTTGCACAGGGGGCGAATAATTCACCCCTCCACTTT.

This clonotype was observed at least ten times. The V gene is TRBV3-1, the J gene TRBJ1-1; no clear D gene. Trimming took 7 bases from V and 0 from J, leaving 9 bases between them. The V gene's germline CDR1 is LGHDT and CDR2 YNNKEL (reference sequence). CDR3 length: 13 residues. CDR3 nucleotides: TGTGCCAGCATTGGCCAGATGAACACTGAAGCTTTCTTT. Encoded protein: CASIGQMNTEAFF.

This clonotype was seen at least ten times. V gene TRBV4-1 combines with J gene TRBJ1-2; the D is unclear. Trimming removed 2 bases at V and 8 bases at J, with 12 bases between. The CDR3 loop spans 13 amino acids. Germline V lookup: CDR1 MGHRA, CDR2 YSYEKL. This CDR3 is CASSQRGSGGYTF. The DNA of the CDR3 is TGCGCCAGCAGCCAACGGGGTTCGGGCGGCTACACCTTC.

The J gene is TRBJ1-5, the V gene TRBV6-1; perhaps TRBD1 as D (6 bases). From germline, CDR1 is MNHNS and CDR2 SASEGT. The CDR3 length is 15 residues. The V and J ends lost 6 bases and 2 bases respectively, with 14 bases between them. CDR3 DNA: TGTGCCAGCAGGGTTAACAGGGTCGGCAATCAGCCCCAGCATTTT. Protein: CASRVNRVGNQPQHF.

This clonotype was detected many times. The V call is TRBV20-1, the J call TRBJ1-1, with D tentatively TRBD1 (5 bases). CDR1 DFQATT and CDR2 SNEGSKA come from the germline V gene (reference sequence). The CDR3 runs 13 residues. V lost 6 bases and J 1 base, leaving 12 bases between the germline ends. CDR3 region: CSAGGGWNTEAFF. The DNA for the CDR3 is TGCAGTGCCGGCGGGGGTTGGAACACTGAAGCTTTCTTT.

This clonotype was seen at least ten times. This rearrangement joins TRBV11-3 to TRBJ2-7, with 13 positions matching TRBD2. Germline values: CDR1 SGHNT, CDR2 YENEEA. Germline trimming cut 5 bases from V and 1 base from J; bases unmatched to any gene: 8. This CDR3 region has 17 residues. The CDR3 bases are TGTGCCAGCAGCCGCGGGACTAGCGGGGTTAAGTCCTACGAGCAGTACTTC. The encoded protein is CASSRGTSGVKSYEQYF.